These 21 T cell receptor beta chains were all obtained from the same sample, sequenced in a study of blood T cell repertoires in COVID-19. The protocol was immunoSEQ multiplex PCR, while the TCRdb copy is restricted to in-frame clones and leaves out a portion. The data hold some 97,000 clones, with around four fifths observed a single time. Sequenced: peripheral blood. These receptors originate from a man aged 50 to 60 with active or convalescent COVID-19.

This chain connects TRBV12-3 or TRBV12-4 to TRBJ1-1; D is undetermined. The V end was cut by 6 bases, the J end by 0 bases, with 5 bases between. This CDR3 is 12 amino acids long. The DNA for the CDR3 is TGTGCCAGCAGCACTATGAACACTGAAGCTTTCTTT. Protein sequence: CASSTMNTEAFF.

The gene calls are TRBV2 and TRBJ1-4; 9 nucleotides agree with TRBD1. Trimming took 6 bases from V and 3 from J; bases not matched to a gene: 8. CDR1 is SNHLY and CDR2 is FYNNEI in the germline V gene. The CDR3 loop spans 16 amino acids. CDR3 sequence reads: CASRGQGSVANEKLFF. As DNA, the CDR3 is TGTGCCAGCAGGGGACAGGGAAGCGTTGCTAATGAAAAACTGTTTTTT.

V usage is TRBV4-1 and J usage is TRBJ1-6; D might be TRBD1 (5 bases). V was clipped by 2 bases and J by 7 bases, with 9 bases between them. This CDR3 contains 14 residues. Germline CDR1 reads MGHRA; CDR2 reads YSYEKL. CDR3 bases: TGCGCCAGCAGCCAATGGGGGGAGAATTCACCCCTCCACTTT. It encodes CASSQWGENSPLHF.

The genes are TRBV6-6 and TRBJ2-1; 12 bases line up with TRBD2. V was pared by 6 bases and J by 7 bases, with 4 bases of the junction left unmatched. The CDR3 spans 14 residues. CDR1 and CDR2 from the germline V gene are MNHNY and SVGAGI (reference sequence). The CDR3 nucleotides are TGTGCCAGCAGACCGGGACTAGCGGGTAATGAGCAGTTCTTC. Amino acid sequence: CASRPGLAGNEQFF.

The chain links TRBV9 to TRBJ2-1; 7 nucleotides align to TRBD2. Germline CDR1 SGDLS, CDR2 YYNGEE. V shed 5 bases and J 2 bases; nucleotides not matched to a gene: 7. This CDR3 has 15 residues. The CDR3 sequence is CASSPLASTYNEQFF. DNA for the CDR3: TGTGCCAGCAGTCCACTAGCGTCCACCTACAATGAGCAGTTCTTC.

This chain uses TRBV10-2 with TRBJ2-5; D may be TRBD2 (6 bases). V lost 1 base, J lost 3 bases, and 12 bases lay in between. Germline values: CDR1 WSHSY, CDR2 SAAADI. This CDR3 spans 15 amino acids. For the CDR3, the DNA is TGCGCCAGCAGTGAGTGGAGGGCGGACAAAGAGACCCAGTACTTC. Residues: CASSEWRADKETQYF.

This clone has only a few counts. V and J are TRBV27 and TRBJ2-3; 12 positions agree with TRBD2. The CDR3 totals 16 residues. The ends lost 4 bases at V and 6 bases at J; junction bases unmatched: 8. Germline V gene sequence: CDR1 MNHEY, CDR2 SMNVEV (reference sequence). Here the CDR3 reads CASSSTSGSLGDTQYF. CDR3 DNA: TGTGCCAGCAGTTCGACTAGCGGGAGTCTTGGGGATACGCAGTATTTT.

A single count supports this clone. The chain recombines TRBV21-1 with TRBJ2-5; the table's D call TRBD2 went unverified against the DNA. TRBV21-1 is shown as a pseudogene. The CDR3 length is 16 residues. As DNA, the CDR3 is TGTGCCAGCAGCAATTCCCCGGGTGGAGCTCAAGAGACCCAGTACTTC. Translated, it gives CASSNSPGGAQETQYF.

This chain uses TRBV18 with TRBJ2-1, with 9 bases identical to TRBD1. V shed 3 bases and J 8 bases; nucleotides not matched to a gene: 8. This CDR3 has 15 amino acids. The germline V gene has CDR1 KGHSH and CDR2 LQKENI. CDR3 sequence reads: CASSPGTGRSDEQFF. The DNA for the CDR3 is TGTGCCAGCTCACCTGGGACAGGGCGGTCAGATGAGCAGTTCTTC.

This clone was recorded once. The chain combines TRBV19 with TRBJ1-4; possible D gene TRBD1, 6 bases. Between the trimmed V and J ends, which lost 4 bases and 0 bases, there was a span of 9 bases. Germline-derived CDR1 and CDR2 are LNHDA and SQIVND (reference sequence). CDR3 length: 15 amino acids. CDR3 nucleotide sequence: TGTGCCAGTAGTACAGGGGCAACAACTAATGAAAAACTGTTTTTT. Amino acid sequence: CASSTGATTNEKLFF.

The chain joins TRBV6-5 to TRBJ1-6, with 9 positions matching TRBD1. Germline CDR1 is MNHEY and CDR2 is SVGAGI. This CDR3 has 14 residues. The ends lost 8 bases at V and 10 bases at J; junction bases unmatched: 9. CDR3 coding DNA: TGTGCCAGCGGACTACAGGGGGCAGAGTCACCCCTCCACTTT. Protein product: CASGLQGAESPLHF.

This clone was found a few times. This CDR3 is CAWAGSGSGELFF. CDR3 DNA sequence: TGTGCCTGGGCGGGCAGCGGGAGTGGGGAGCTGTTTTTT. The V and J genes are TRBV30 and TRBJ2-2; 8 bases agree with TRBD2. CDR3 length: 13 amino acids. From germline, CDR1 is GTSNPN and CDR2 SVGIG (reference sequence). After removal of 5 bases from V and 8 bases from J, the junction contained 7 bases not matched to a gene.

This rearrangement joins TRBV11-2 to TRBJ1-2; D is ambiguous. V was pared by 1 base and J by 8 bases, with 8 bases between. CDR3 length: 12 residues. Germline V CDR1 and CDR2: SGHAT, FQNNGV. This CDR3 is CASSLAGIGYTF. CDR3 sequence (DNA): TGTGCCAGCAGCTTAGCGGGGATCGGCTACACCTTC.

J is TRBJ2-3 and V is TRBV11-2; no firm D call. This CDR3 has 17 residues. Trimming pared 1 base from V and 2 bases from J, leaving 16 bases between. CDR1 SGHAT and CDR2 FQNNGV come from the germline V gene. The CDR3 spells CASSLAANSPFTDTQYF. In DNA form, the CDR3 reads TGTGCCAGCAGCTTAGCCGCGAACAGTCCTTTCACAGATACGCAGTATTTT.

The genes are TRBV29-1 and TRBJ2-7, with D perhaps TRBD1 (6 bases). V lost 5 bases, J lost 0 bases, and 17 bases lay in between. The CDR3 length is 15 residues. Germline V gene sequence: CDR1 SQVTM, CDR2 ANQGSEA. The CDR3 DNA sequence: TGCAGCGTTAAAAAGGACAGATCTAGCTCCTACGAGCAGTACTTC. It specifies CSVKKDRSSSYEQYF.

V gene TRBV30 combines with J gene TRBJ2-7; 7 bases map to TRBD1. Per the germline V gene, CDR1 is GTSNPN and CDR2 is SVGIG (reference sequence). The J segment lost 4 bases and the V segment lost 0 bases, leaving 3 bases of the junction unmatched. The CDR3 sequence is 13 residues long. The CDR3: CAWSVGGEYEQYF. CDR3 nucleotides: TGTGCCTGGAGTGTAGGGGGCGAGTACGAGCAGTACTTC.

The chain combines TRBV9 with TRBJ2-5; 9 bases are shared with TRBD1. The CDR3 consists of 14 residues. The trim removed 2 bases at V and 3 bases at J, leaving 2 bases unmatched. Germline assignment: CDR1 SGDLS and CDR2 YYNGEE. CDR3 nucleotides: TGTGCCAGCAGCGTTGACAGGGGGAAAGAGACCCAGTACTTC. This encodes CASSVDRGKETQYF.

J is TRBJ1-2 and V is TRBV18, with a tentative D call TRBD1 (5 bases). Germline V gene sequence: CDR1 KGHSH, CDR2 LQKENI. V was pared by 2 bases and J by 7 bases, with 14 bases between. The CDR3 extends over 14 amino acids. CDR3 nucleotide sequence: TGTGCCAGCTCACCAAAGAGGGAGGGGCCTGGCTACACCTTC. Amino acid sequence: CASSPKREGPGYTF.

CDR3 sequence reads: CASSLAPSGSEETQYF. CDR3 DNA sequence: TGTGCCAGCAGCTTAGCCCCTAGCGGGAGTGAGGAGACCCAGTACTTC. The rearrangement uses TRBV7-6 and TRBJ2-5, with 10 bases identical to TRBD2. Germline lookup yields CDR1 SGHVS and CDR2 FNYEAQ. J was trimmed by 5 bases and V by 0 bases; bases with no gene match: 6. This CDR3 has 16 amino acids.

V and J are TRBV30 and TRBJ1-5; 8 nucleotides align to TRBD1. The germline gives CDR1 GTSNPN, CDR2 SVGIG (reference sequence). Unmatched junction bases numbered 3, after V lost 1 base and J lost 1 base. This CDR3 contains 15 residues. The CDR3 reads CAWSGQGMSNQPQHF. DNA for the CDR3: TGTGCCTGGAGTGGACAGGGGATGAGCAATCAGCCCCAGCATTTT.

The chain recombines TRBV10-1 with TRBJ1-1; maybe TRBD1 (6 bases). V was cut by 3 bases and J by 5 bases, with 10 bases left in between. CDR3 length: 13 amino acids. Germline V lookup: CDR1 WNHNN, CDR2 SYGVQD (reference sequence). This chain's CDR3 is CASSEGQQTEAFF. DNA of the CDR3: TGCGCCAGCAGTGAAGGACAGCAGACTGAAGCTTTCTTT.